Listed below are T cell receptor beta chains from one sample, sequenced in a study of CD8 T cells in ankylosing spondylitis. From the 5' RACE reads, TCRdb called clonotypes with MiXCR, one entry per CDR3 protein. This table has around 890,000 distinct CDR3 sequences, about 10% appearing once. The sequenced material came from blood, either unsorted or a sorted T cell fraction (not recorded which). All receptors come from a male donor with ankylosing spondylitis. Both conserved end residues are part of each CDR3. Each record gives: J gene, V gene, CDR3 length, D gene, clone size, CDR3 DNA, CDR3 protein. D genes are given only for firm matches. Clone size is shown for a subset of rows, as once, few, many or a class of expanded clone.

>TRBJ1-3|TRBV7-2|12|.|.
TGTGCCAGCAGCGCTTCAAGAAACACCATATATTTT
CASSASRNTIYF
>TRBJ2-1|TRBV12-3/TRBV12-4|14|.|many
TGTGCCAGCAGTTTGAACGGGAAGGACAATGAGCAGTTCTTC
CASSLNGKDNEQFF
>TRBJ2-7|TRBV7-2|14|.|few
TGTGCCAGCAGCCCTTCCAAAGGGATCTACGAGCAGTACTTC
CASSPSKGIYEQYF
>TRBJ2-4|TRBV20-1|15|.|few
TGCAGTGCTAGAGTGGGGGGCTCCTTTTTTGGCATTCAGTACTTC
CSARVGGSFFGIQYF
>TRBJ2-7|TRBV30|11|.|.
TGTGCCTGGAGCCAGAGGGTCAAGCAGTACTTC
CAWSQRVKQYF
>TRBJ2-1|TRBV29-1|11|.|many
TGCAGCGTTAGGGACTACAATGAGCAGTTCTTC
CSVRDYNEQFF
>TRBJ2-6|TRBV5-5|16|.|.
TGTGCCAGCAGTTATCGTCAGGGGCTTGGGGCCAACGTCCTGACTTTC
CASSYRQGLGANVLTF
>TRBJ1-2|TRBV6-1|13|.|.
TGTGCCAGCACGAGGCAATTGAACTATGGCTACACCTTC
CASTRQLNYGYTF
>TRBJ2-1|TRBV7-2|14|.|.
TGTGCCAGCAGCCAGGGGTCGGTTTCCAATGAGCAGTTCTTC
CASSQGSVSNEQFF
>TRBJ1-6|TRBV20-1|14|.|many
TGCAGTGCTAGGACAGTCTCCTATAATTCACCCCTCCACTTT
CSARTVSYNSPLHF
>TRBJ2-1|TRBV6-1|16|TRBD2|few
TGTGCCAGCATCGAGGGGACTAGCGGGGACGACAATGAGCAGTTCTTC
CASIEGTSGDDNEQFF
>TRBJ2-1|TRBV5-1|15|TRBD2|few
TGCGCCAGCAGCTTTAGACTAGCGGGGGTCAATGAGCAGTTCTTC
CASSFRLAGVNEQFF
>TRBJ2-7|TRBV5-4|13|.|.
TGTGCCAGCAGCTTTGGACTTGCCTACGAGCAGTACTTC
CASSFGLAYEQYF
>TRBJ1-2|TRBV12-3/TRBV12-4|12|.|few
TGTGCCAGCAGTTGGCAGAACTATGGCTACACCTTC
CASSWQNYGYTF
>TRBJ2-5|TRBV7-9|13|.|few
TGTGCCAGCAGCGCTTCAGGGGCCCAGACCCAGTACTTC
CASSASGAQTQYF
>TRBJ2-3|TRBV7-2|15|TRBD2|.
TGTGCCAGCAGCCGCGGGAGGGCGGGCACAGATACGCAGTATTTT
CASSRGRAGTDTQYF
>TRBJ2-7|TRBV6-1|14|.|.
TGTGCCAGCAGTGAGGTAGGGATAAGCTACGAGCAGTACTTC
CASSEVGISYEQYF
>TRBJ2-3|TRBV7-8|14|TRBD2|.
TGTGCCAGCAGCCTAACTAGCGGGGGAGATACGCAGTATTTT
CASSLTSGGDTQYF
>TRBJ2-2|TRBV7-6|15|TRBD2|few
TGTGCCAGCAGCTTAGAAGCGGGAGATACCGGGGAGCTGTTTTTT
CASSLEAGDTGELFF
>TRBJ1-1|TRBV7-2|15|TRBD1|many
TGTGCCAGCAGCCCATCGGGACAGTTCCTCACTGAAGCTTTCTTT
CASSPSGQFLTEAFF
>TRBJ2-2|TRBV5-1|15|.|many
TGCGCCAGCAGCCTTCCGACAGGGAACACCGGGGAGCTGTTTTTT
CASSLPTGNTGELFF
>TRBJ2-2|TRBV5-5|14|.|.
TGTGCCAGGAGCTTGGGGCTGAACACCGGGGAGCTGTTTTTT
CARSLGLNTGELFF
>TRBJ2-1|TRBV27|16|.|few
TGTGCCAGCAGTGCCCTCGCAGGGGGGGGTGGCAATGAGCAGTTCTTC
CASSALAGGGGNEQFF
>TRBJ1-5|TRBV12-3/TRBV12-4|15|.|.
TGTGCCAGCAATGACGGGTCCTATAGCAATCAGCCCCAGCATTTT
CASNDGSYSNQPQHF
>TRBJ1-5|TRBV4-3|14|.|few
TGCGCCAGCAGCCAGGGTACAGGGTTGAGGCCCCAGCATTTT
CASSQGTGLRPQHF